What follows is one TCR beta chain and its context. In its sample, this clonotype was seen a few times. Its antigen target is currently unknown. Nothing much larger sits one base from this clone, and base qualities are not available. Receptor libraries were prepared by PCR. DNA from cultured CD4+ T cells was subjected to TCR sequencing with the Oncomine TCR Beta short-read assay at the Johns Hopkins FTIC core. The QIAamp micro DNA kit was used to extract genomic DNA from the cultured CD4+ T cells. Oncomine TCR Beta libraries made from cultured CD4+ T cells were pooled using unique dual indexes and sequenced on an Illumina iSeq 100. The published analysis was carried out like this. Non-productive sequences were removed, and CDR3s not starting with C, not ending with F or W, or shorter than 7 amino acids were discarded. Antigen-specific clonotypes were identified using the MANAFEST web application through comparison of peptide-stimulated wells with reference and other culture wells. Positive clones required FDR below 0.05, an odds ratio above 5, and productive frequency above 0.1% in at least two of three replicate wells. A clonotype counted as cross-reactive if it showed significant expansion both in the SARS-CoV-2 spike wells and in at least one common cold coronavirus spike condition. Levenshtein distances (stringdist) and unrooted phylogenetic trees (ape) in R version 3.6.1 were used to assess CDR3 homology. TCRdb itself trimmed the public reads at Q25 with fastp, ran MiXCR and retained productive beta chains. Identical CDR3 protein sequences are pooled into one entry, listed with their most common genes and DNA. TCRdb's processing, not the study's, gives the V and J calls here. Counted in this sample were about 12,000 distinct CDR3 sequences; under 55% of them appeared once. In total, the top ten clones hold 15% of the sample.

This specimen comes from a study of vaccination and CD4 T cells after COVID-19 (dated by TCRdb to between 2021 and 2022). Describing the broader study: Convalescent patients had a positive SARS-CoV-2 result on nasal swab PCR, and of these patients, fewer than ten had mild disease and one had severe disease. The convalescent cohort comprised six males and four females, including two Hispanic individuals, seven Caucasians, two Asians and one multiracial person. Each participant got two doses of either the Pfizer-BioNTech BNT162b2 vaccine (n=8) or the Moderna mRNA-1273 vaccine (n=2). Post-COVID blood samples from convalescent patients were collected a median of roughly 100 days after diagnosis, with a range of roughly 35 to 170 days. Post-vaccine blood samples were obtained a median of around 74 days after the second vaccine dose, with a range of 14 to 241 days. Overlapping spike peptide pools from SARS-CoV-2 and from the common cold coronaviruses HCoV-NL63, HCoV-OC43 and HCoV-229E were used as culture stimuli. Control cultures used a CEFX viral epitope pool as positive control, an HIV-1 Nef peptide pool as negative control, or no peptide. In ten to eleven COVID-19 convalescent patients and a few infection-naive healthy vaccine recipients, the spike-specific CD4+ TCR repertoire before mRNA vaccination was compared with the repertoire after mRNA vaccination. Study-level results and caveats: An increase in the median number of SARS-CoV-2-reactive clonotypes from around 20 after infection to roughly 39 after vaccination was observed, but the change was not found to be significant. Among convalescent patients, a median around 83% of the SARS-CoV-2-reactive clones seen after vaccination appeared only after vaccination, which suggests priming specific to the vaccine. Relatively few convalescent patients were included in the study, and early timepoints after natural infection were not analyzed. Of the vaccine-specific clones found in convalescent patients, nearly all (304 of 307) were mono-reactive for SARS-CoV-2 spike instead of being cross-reactive with common cold coronaviruses.

Taken from the germline V gene (reference sequence), the CDR1 and CDR2 loops are MNHEY and SMNVEV. Measured from the cysteine to the phenylalanine, the CDR3 is 15 residues long. Only the CDR3 part of the read is kept: 45 bases, read in frame from the first base. V is pared back by 5 bases and J by 6 bases, with 19 bases lying between the germline termini. This sample's treatment or condition label indicates: roughly nine-day PBMC culture with coronavirus spike peptide pools or control peptides (ViraFEST assay). The ViraFEST assay, used in the study, expanded antigen-specific T cells with peptide pools and then identified the expanded clonotypes through TCR sequencing. The positive SARS-CoV-2 PCR tests of the convalescent patients were dated from March to December 2020, before the Alpha, Beta and Delta variants emerged in the United States. Over 1.5 million PBMCs per well were cultured in IMDM with roughly 5% human AB serum and approximately 10 IU/ml IL-2, plus 10 ug/ml peptide pools. Half of the culture medium was replaced with fresh IL-2-containing medium on days 3 and 7. Once the cells had been in culture for roughly 10 days, the EasySep CD4+ T cell isolation kit was used to isolate CD4+ T cells by negative selection. PBMCs were separated from whole blood using Ficoll-Paque Plus gradient centrifugation and then either used fresh or cryopreserved at -140C. Triplicate wells were generally used for each culture condition.

The sequence joins TRBV27 to TRBJ1-1; the D segment could be TRBD1, given 6 matching bases. Source material: CD4+ T cells from blood, cultured in vitro. This TCR derives from a human donor who had recovered from COVID-19. The CDR3 has the sequence CASSPLGQSFAEAFF. The bases read TGTGCCAGCAGTCCCCTAGGACAGTCTTTTGCTGAAGCTTTCTTT.